This T cell receptor (beta chain) was retrieved from a study of T-cell memory formation after mild COVID-19. Study overall: Clusters of TCRs were largely donor specific.

TCRalpha and TCRbeta libraries used 5'RACE with constant-segment primers and UMIs. TCRdb analysed the 5' RACE reads with MiXCR anew, one entry per CDR3 protein. In the table there are some 300,000 distinct CDR3 sequences, less than 20% of which are singletons. As regards this clonotype: Its antigen remains unidentified.

Per the germline V gene, CDR1 is MNHNS and CDR2 is SASEGT. The germline V and J ends were trimmed by 6 bases and 3 bases, with 12 bases remaining between them. There are 13 residues in the CDR3. Study results and caveats: Shrinking CD4+ clones were chiefly CM and EM; CD8+ ones were chiefly EMRA. Balance between CD4 and CD8 was seen in clones contracting day 15 to 85, and a CD4+ lean was seen in later expanders.

The TCR was taken from a young man who had mild COVID-19 (a few samples of this study predate the infection). Cell type and time point are not known. Sequencing input: PBMCs or a T cell subset sorted from them (not recorded which). The chain uses TRBV6-1 and TRBJ2-7; D is ambiguous. The CDR3 loop reads CASSMGRNYEQYF. CDR3 in DNA: TGTGCCAGCAGCATGGGCAGGAACTACGAGCAGTACTTC.